This T cell receptor (beta chain) was sequenced in a study of T cells in Graves' hyperthyroidism and ophthalmopathy. Study-level points and caveats: In blood, most of the thyroid clonotypes expanded above 0.001 were also present. A model of 13 V-J pairs discriminated ophthalmopathy from stable hyperthyroidism.

This clonotype was recorded at least ten times. Its antigen is not identified. Germline V CDR1 and CDR2: SGHRS, YFSETQ. The CDR3 covers 14 residues. Trimming removed 0 bases at V and 2 bases at J, with 8 bases between. What was amplified from RNA transcripts were TCR beta CDR3 regions. Carried out on the TCR CDR3, a first-round RT-PCR used the HTBI primer set. In TCRdb, the multiplex PCR reads were re-called with MiXCR into one record per CDR3 protein. The top ten hold 3% to 4.5% of the sample, which has 350,000 to 400,000 distinct CDR3 sequences, about 18% seen once. The TCR was taken from a woman younger than 30 with Graves' hyperthyroidism. Sequencing used blood. V gene TRBV5-1 combines with J gene TRBJ1-2, with D hard to call. The CDR3 here is CASSLDGRNYGYTF. The CDR3 coding sequence is TGCGCCAGCAGCTTGGACGGGAGGAACTATGGCTACACCTTC.